The entry below gives a single T cell receptor beta chain sequence along with its context. The antigen is undetermined. This sample is drawn from a study of OX40 agonist ivuxolimab in advanced cancers. Across the whole study: The study gave patients intravenous ivuxolimab at 0.01 to 10 mg/kg every 2 weeks. Past anti-PD-1, anti-PD-L1 or anti-CTLA-4 therapy was accepted, and 40% had received some. The study's findings and limits: Low normalized T-cell clonal expansion was additionally recorded for some nonresponders.

Only in-frame clones appear in the TCRdb table, and some are missing; sequencing was by immunoSEQ multiplex PCR. Among approximately 6,900 clones, about 70% were seen once, and the ten largest hold about 25%. The receptor was isolated from an adult with an advanced solid tumor such as melanoma, head and neck, liver or kidney cancer. The sequencing used CD4+ or CD8+ T cells sorted from blood, collected in a trial of the OX40 agonist ivuxolimab.

DNA of the CDR3: TGCAGCGTTGAACGGTCCTATGGCTACACCTTC. This translates into CSVERSYGYTF. This chain connects TRBV29-1 to TRBJ1-2; D is uncertain. There are 11 residues in the CDR3. CDR1 and CDR2 from the germline V gene are SQVTM and ANQGSEA. V dropped 2 bases and J dropped 4 bases, with 5 bases sitting between them.